A single sample gave rise to the 8 T cell receptor beta chains below, sequenced in a study of Ad26.COV2.S vaccination and SARS-CoV-2 variants. The treatment was: approximately 18 received Ad26.COV2.S at low or high dose, single or two shots; about 5 received placebo; per-sample allocation not given. The samples date from day 63 after the first vaccine or placebo injection. Clones were read by immunoSEQ multiplex PCR, and TCRdb kept only the in-frame ones, dropping some. The sample has roughly 240,000 clones, roughly 90% seen once. The source was peripheral blood, collected in a trial of Ad26.COV2.S vaccine versus placebo. The receptors here all came from a person aged 18-60 years who received the Ad26.COV2.S COVID-19 vaccine or a placebo.

This sequence joins TRBV24-1 and TRBJ2-7; D gene ambiguous. CDR1 and CDR2 (germline): KGHDR, SFDVKD. Trimming pared 5 bases from V and 2 bases from J, leaving 9 bases between. The CDR3 runs to 13 residues. The DNA of the CDR3 is TGTGCCACCAGTGCGCCCGAGACCTACGAGCAGTACTTC. Amino acid sequence: CATSAPETYEQYF.

This sequence joins TRBV7-3 and TRBJ1-2; 11 nucleotides match TRBD1. The CDR3 loop spans 17 amino acids. The V segment lost 2 bases and the J segment 8 bases; nucleotides outside the gene matches: 13. The V gene's germline CDR1 is SGHTA and CDR2 FQGTGA. In DNA, the CDR3 is TGTGCCAGCAGCTTAGTCCCTCGCGGACAGGGGGCGTGGGGCTACACCTTC. Translated, it gives CASSLVPRGQGAWGYTF.

J is TRBJ2-3 and V is TRBV28, with a possible D match to TRBD1 (6 bases). V was shortened by 3 bases and J by 2 bases, with 18 bases between the two germline ends. From germline, CDR1 is MDHEN and CDR2 SYDVKM. The CDR3 runs 17 residues. The CDR3 DNA sequence: TGTGCCAGCAGTTTCCGTTGGGGGCGCCAACCCACAGATACGCAGTATTTT. Its protein is CASSFRWGRQPTDTQYF.

The chain uses TRBV9 and TRBJ1-1; no clear D. Trimming shortened V by 2 bases and J by 0 bases, and 14 bases separated the two germline ends. CDR3 length: 16 residues. Germline V gene lookup returns CDR1 SGDLS and CDR2 YYNGEE. The CDR3 is CASSVYSRSMNTEAFF. The CDR3 region has the DNA TGTGCCAGCAGCGTTTACAGCCGAAGCATGAACACTGAAGCTTTCTTT.

V is TRBV30 and J is TRBJ1-2; no firm D call. The CDR3 spans 12 residues. The V end lost 5 bases, the J end lost 4 bases, and 11 bases lay between the germline ends. Germline V gives CDR1 GTSNPN, CDR2 SVGIG (reference sequence). The CDR3 loop reads CAWAPFSYGYTF. In DNA form, the CDR3 reads TGTGCCTGGGCCCCTTTTAGCTATGGCTACACCTTC.

In its sample, this clone was seen once. This chain connects TRBV3-1 (or the pseudogene TRBV3-2) to TRBJ1-4, with D perhaps TRBD1 (6 bases). V was clipped by 4 bases and J by 12 bases, with 18 bases between them. Germline CDR1 reads LGHDT; CDR2 reads YNNKEL (reference sequence). The CDR3 runs to 14 residues. The CDR3 nucleotides read TGTGCCAGCAGCCCCCACAGGGTTGGGGAAGAACTGTTTTTT. Translating it yields CASSPHRVGEELFF.

The rearrangement uses TRBV7-3 and TRBJ2-3; D is uncertain. Germline CDR1 and CDR2: SGHTA and FQGTGA. Deletions cut 4 bases from V and 6 bases from J, with 5 bases between. The CDR3 loop spans 11 amino acids. CDR3 bases: TGTGCCAGCAGCTCCAAGGATACGCAGTATTTT. Translated: CASSSKDTQYF.

This chain connects TRBV19 to TRBJ2-5; perhaps TRBD1 as D (6 bases). V gave up 5 bases and J gave up 3 bases, with 13 bases separating them. CDR3 length: 14 amino acids. CDR1 LNHDA and CDR2 SQIVND come from the germline V gene (reference sequence). This CDR3 is CASSGQDSKETQYF. The DNA for the CDR3 is TGTGCCAGTAGTGGCCAGGACAGCAAAGAGACCCAGTACTTC.